This passage covers 8 T cell receptor beta chains from one sample sequenced in a study of blood T cells in healthy people across ages. Primed by a sample-barcoded 5' primer and a J-beta primer mix, a second PCR proceeded for about 6 to 11 cycles. TCRdb passed the 5' RACE reads through MiXCR, listing each CDR3 protein once. The sample has approximately 850,000 distinct CDR3 sequences; 55% to 70% are singletons. Sequencing was done on a sample of blood. These receptors came from a man aged 25-45 years in good health.

This clonotype was counted between two and nine times. The gene calls are TRBV29-1 and TRBJ2-5; TRBD2 matches at 7 bases. With V trimmed by 7 bases and J by 2 bases, 25 bases remained unmatched. Germline V CDR1 and CDR2: SQVTM, ANQGSEA. This CDR3 region has 19 residues. The CDR3 DNA is TGCAGCGACCCGAACCGGGACTACCACCAGACGAATCCTCAAGAGACCCAGTACTTC. Its protein product is CSDPNRDYHQTNPQETQYF.

This clonotype has just a few counts. This chain connects TRBV4-3 to TRBJ2-3; maybe TRBD2 (5 bases). The V and J ends lost 1 base and 0 bases respectively, with 8 bases between them. Germline CDR1 reads LGHNA; CDR2 reads YSLEER. This CDR3 comprises 15 residues. Here the CDR3 reads CASSQGGRSTDTQYF. The CDR3 DNA is TGCGCCAGCAGCCAAGGAGGGCGGAGCACAGATACGCAGTATTTT.

This clonotype was seen more than once but under ten times. The gene calls are TRBV6-1 and TRBJ2-3, with 8 bases lining up with TRBD2. Germline V gene sequence: CDR1 MNHNS, CDR2 SASEGT. The CDR3 is 18 residues long. Unmatched junction bases numbered 14, after V lost 5 bases and J lost 1 base. The DNA for the CDR3 is TGTGCCAGCAGTCTGAGACGCACAACGCGGGGGGGCACAGATACGCAGTATTTT. Amino acids: CASSLRRTTRGGTDTQYF.

This clonotype came up a few times. The DNA for the CDR3 is TGCAGCGTCTCTAAGCGGGAGGGGACCTACAATGAGCAGTTCTTC. It is translated as CSVSKREGTYNEQFF. The rearrangement uses TRBV29-1 and TRBJ2-1, with 10 bases that match TRBD2. CDR3 length equals 15 residues. CDR1 is SQVTM, CDR2 ANQGSEA, per germline. V shed 6 bases, J shed 2 bases, and the junction held 7 bases outside the gene matches.

The chain has TRBV6-6 and TRBJ1-2, with D perhaps TRBD1 (5 bases). Trimming removed 6 bases from V and 3 bases from J, with 17 bases in between. Per the germline V gene, CDR1 is MNHNY and CDR2 is SVGAGI (reference sequence). The CDR3 length is 15 residues. The CDR3 bases are TGTGCCAGCAGAATACAGGCTGGCTCGGACTATGGCTACACCTTC. Its protein is CASRIQAGSDYGYTF.

The chain combines TRBV20-1 with TRBJ1-1; D might be TRBD1 (6 bases). This CDR3 is built from 17 residues. Germline V CDR1 and CDR2: DFQATT, SNEGSKA (reference sequence). V was clipped by 3 bases and J by 5 bases, with 25 bases between them. The CDR3 nucleotides read TGCAGTGCTAGGTCTGGGGGGGCAAGGGGCTATACGACTGAAGCTTTCTTT. This translates into CSARSGGARGYTTEAFF.

The CDR3: CASSLPRTYGYTF. The CDR3 DNA sequence: TGTGCCAGCAGCTTACCCAGGACCTATGGCTACACCTTC. The chain has TRBV7-2 and TRBJ1-2; D is ambiguous. CDR1 and CDR2 (germline): SGHTA, FQGNSA. Trimming took off 2 bases at V and 4 bases at J, with 8 bases between the two ends. The CDR3 is made up of 13 amino acids.

CDR3 bases: TGTGCCAGCAGCACCGGACTAGCGGGGATCTACGAGCAGTACTTC. It is translated as CASSTGLAGIYEQYF. The rearrangement uses TRBV7-2 and TRBJ2-4; 12 bases line up with TRBD2. The J call may not be correct, given that the DNA end is closer to TRBJ2-7. The V gene's germline CDR1 is SGHTA and CDR2 FQGNSA. This CDR3 is 15 amino acids long.